Presented here are 10 T cell receptor beta chains from one specimen sequenced in a study of blood T cell repertoires in COVID-19. Data came from immunoSEQ multiplex PCR; TCRdb stores just in-frame clones and leaves some out. The sample has roughly 98,000 clones, 65% to 90% seen once. Sequenced input: peripheral blood. The receptors were gathered from a man in his 70s with active or convalescent COVID-19.

The chain links TRBV4-2 to TRBJ2-5, with a tentative D call TRBD2 (6 bases). Germline loops: CDR1 LGHNA, CDR2 YNFKEQ. The CDR3 has 14 amino acids. The ends were cut back, 4 bases at V and 5 bases at J, with 14 bases in the middle. The CDR3 loop reads CASSRTELAETQYF. CDR3 sequence (DNA): TGTGCCAGCAGCCGAACGGAGCTAGCGGAGACCCAGTACTTC.

The table lists this clone with a few counts. J is TRBJ2-3 and V is TRBV6-2 or TRBV6-3; TRBD1 agrees at 7 bases. Losses at the gene ends were 4 bases for V and 4 bases for J; bases not matched to a gene: 5. The CDR3 is 14 residues long. In germline, CDR1 is MNHEY, CDR2 SVGEGT. CDR3 sequence: CASSLQGYADTQYF. Written as DNA, the CDR3 is TGTGCCAGCAGTTTACAGGGGTACGCAGATACGCAGTATTTT.

The CDR3 spells CASGFQTGQGHSPLHF. The DNA for the CDR3 is TGTGCTAGTGGTTTTCAGACAGGACAGGGACATTCACCCCTCCACTTT. The V gene is TRBV12-5, the J gene TRBJ1-6, with 8 bases identical to TRBD1. Losses at the gene ends were 3 bases for V and 8 bases for J; bases not matched to a gene: 9. Germline V gives CDR1 LGHNT, CDR2 FRNRAP. The CDR3 is 16 residues long.

This chain joins TRBV4-1 and TRBJ1-1, with a tentative D call TRBD1 (6 bases). Trimming cost V 3 bases and J 1 base, with 9 bases left between them. The CDR3 is made up of 14 amino acids. Germline V gene data show CDR1 as MGHRA and CDR2 as YSYEKL. CDR3 sequence: CASSQKGGNTEAFF. The CDR3 DNA follows: TGCGCCAGCAGCCAGAAAGGGGGGAACACTGAAGCTTTCTTT.

The DNA of the CDR3 is TGTGCCAGCATTCCTGACAGGGTTCTCTACGAGCAGTACTTC. It yields the protein CASIPDRVLYEQYF. The chain couples TRBV2 to TRBJ2-7; 7 bases agree with TRBD1. Germline V gives CDR1 SNHLY, CDR2 FYNNEI. The J segment lost 3 bases and the V segment lost 7 bases, leaving 9 bases of the junction unmatched. The CDR3 length is 14 residues. Filled out from reference TRBV2 and TRBJ2-7, the complete variable domain reads EPEVTQTPSHQVTQMGQEVILRCVPISNHLYFYWYRQILGQKVEFLVSFYNNEISEKSEIFDDQFSVERPDGSNFTLKIRSTKLEDSAMYFCASIPDRVLYEQYFGPGTRLTVT.

The genes are TRBV6-5 and TRBJ2-5; 7 positions agree with TRBD2. The CDR3 length is 13 residues. V lost 4 bases, J lost 7 bases, and 6 bases stayed unmatched. CDR1 is MNHEY, CDR2 SVGAGI, per germline. The CDR3 spells CASSSWTRGTQYF. The CDR3 coding sequence is TGTGCCAGCAGTTCCTGGACTAGGGGGACCCAGTACTTC.

This chain connects TRBV6-5 to TRBJ2-7, with 8 bases fitting TRBD1. V dropped 6 bases and J dropped 7; count of bases not matched to a gene: 5. This CDR3 spans 12 amino acids. Germline V gene sequence: CDR1 MNHEY, CDR2 SVGAGI. The CDR3 nucleotides are TGTGCCAGCAGGAATACAGGGGGTGAGCAGTACTTC. It translates to CASRNTGGEQYF.

The rearrangement uses TRBV19 and TRBJ1-6, with D perhaps TRBD1 (6 bases). The V end lost 7 bases, the J end lost 4 bases, and 11 bases lay between the germline ends. The CDR3 has 14 residues. Germline V lookup: CDR1 LNHDA, CDR2 SQIVND (reference sequence). This CDR3 is CASKGGTYNSPLHF. The CDR3 nucleotides are TGTGCCAGTAAGGGGGGGACATATAATTCACCCCTCCACTTT.

J is TRBJ2-1 and V is TRBV6-5, with D maybe TRBD2 (6 bases). CDR1 is MNHEY, CDR2 SVGAGI, per germline. V lost 6 bases and J lost 9, with 15 bases in between. CDR3 size: 13 residues. The CDR3 reads CASSPKTRLEQFF. Here the CDR3 DNA reads TGTGCCAGCAGCCCGAAGACTAGACTTGAGCAGTTCTTC.

The sample holds a few counts of this clone. The chain links TRBV5-4 to TRBJ1-6; 7 bases fit TRBD1. The V gene's germline CDR1 is SGHNT and CDR2 YYREEE (reference sequence). This CDR3 is built from 14 residues. The junction had 3 bases not matched to a gene; V was cut back by 1 base and J by 8 bases. Here the CDR3 reads CASSLRQGDSPLHF. The CDR3 nucleotides are TGTGCCAGCAGCTTGAGGCAGGGGGATTCACCCCTCCACTTT.